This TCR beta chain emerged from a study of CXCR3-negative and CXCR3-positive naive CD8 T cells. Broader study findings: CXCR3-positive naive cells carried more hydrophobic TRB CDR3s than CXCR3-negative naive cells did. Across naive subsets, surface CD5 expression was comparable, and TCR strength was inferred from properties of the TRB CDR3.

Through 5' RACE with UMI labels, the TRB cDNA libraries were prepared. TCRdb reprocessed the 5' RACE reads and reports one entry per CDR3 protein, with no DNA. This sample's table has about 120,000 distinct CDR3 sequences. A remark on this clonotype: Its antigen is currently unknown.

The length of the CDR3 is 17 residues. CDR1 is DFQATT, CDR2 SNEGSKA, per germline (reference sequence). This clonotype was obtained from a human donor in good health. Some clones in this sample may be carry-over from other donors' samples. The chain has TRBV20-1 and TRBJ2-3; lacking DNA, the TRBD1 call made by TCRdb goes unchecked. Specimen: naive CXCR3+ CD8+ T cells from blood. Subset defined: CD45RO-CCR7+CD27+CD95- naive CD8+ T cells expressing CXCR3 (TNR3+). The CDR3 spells CSARASRLGPLGGTQYF.